This T cell receptor (beta chain) appears in the sequencing data of a study of blood T cell repertoires in COVID-19. Study background: COVID-19 samples collected from the United States, Italy and Spain covered acute and convalescent phases.

Seattle enrolled patients during active infection and tracked them longitudinally. Per the study methods: Estimated nucleated cell counts came from reference gene primer amplification. Sequencing used immunoSEQ multiplex PCR; TCRdb keeps in-frame clones, though not all of them. Clonal size and the V and J genes are those of that table, whereas D and trimming came from the DNA. The table lists approximately 350,000 clones, around 86% of them singletons. V gave up 3 bases and J gave up 4 bases; unmatched junction bases: 11. There are 17 residues in the CDR3. From germline, CDR1 is SGHNT and CDR2 YYREEE (reference sequence).

Sequenced input: peripheral blood. This chain connects TRBV5-4 to TRBJ2-2; 8 nucleotides agree with TRBD1. This sequence originates from a woman in her forties or fifties with COVID-19, enrolled during active disease. The CDR3 region has the DNA TGTGCCAGCAGCTCCCGGGTGGGACAGGTCTTCACCGGGGAGCTGTTTTTT. This gives the protein CASSSRVGQVFTGELFF.